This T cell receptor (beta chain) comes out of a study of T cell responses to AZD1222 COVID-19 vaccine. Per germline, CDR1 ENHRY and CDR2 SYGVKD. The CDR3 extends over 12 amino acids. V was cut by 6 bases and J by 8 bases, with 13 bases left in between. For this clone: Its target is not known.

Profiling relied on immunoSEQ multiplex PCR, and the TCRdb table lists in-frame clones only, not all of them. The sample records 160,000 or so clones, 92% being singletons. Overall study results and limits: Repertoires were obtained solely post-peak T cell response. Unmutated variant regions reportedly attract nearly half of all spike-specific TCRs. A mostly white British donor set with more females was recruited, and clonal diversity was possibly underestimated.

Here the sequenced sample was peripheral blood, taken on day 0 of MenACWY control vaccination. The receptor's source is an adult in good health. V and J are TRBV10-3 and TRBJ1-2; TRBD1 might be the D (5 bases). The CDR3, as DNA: TGTGCCATCAGCCCCCAGGGAGTCGGCTACACCTTC. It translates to CAISPQGVGYTF.